This T cell receptor beta chain emerged from a study of early T cells in non-severe SARS-CoV-2 infection. Background on the study: Chains stayed unpaired after sequencing of bulk RNA from unsorted whole blood.

This clonotype has a count of ten or more. The antigen is not known. V was clipped by 3 bases and J by 4 bases; unmatched bases: 3. The CDR3 loop spans 13 amino acids. The germline gives CDR1 DFQATT, CDR2 SNEGSKA (reference sequence). Findings of the study overall: Lookups in VDJdb leaned toward anti-spike CD8 responses and missed private and CD4 specificities.

The library protocol tagged individual cDNA molecules with unique molecular identifiers. TCRdb ran MiXCR on the 5' RACE reads and lists one entry per CDR3 protein. The data contain some 80,000 distinct CDR3 sequences, around an eighth of them singletons. The sequenced sample consisted of whole blood. The sequence derives from an adult who was a healthcare worker with PCR-confirmed SARS-CoV-2 infection or an uninfected control (not recorded which). J is TRBJ1-5 and V is TRBV20-1, with 7 bases matching TRBD1. CDR3 sequence: CSASKGANQPQHF. The CDR3 DNA reads TGCAGTGCTAGCAAGGGGGCTAATCAGCCCCAGCATTTT.